Shown below are 20 T cell receptor beta chains from a single sample sequenced in a study of identical twins. Via MiXCR, TCRdb re-called the 5' RACE reads, giving one row per CDR3 protein. The table includes about 730,000 distinct CDR3 sequences, approximately 22% detected once. The same data also contributed to another study, on T cells expressing NK-cell markers.

The material sequenced was PBMCs. These receptors all stem from a woman between 18 and 29 years old in good health.

In nucleotides, the CDR3 is TGTGCCAGCAGCTCTCTAGTTGGGGAGACCCAGTACTTC. Translating it yields CASSSLVGETQYF. V gene TRBV13 combines with J gene TRBJ2-5, with D hard to call. Germline CDR1 PRHDT, CDR2 FYEKMQ (reference sequence). The CDR3 contains 13 residues. V was trimmed by 4 bases and J by 5 bases, leaving 11 bases between them.

This clonotype came up a few times. CDR3 amino acids: CASSQIPGLDTDTQYF. The CDR3 DNA is TGCGCCAGCAGCCAAATACCGGGACTAGACACAGATACGCAGTATTTT. V is TRBV4-3 and J is TRBJ2-3; 8 bases are a match to TRBD2. Germline-derived CDR1 and CDR2 are LGHNA and YSLEER. V was pared by 2 bases and J by 2 bases, with 6 bases of the junction left unmatched. There are 16 residues in the CDR3.

This chain links TRBV20-1 with TRBJ2-2, with a weak D call TRBD1 (5 bases). V shed 4 bases and J shed 0 bases, with 12 bases lying between them. The CDR3 length is 15 residues. The germline CDR1 and CDR2 sequences are DFQATT and SNEGSKA (reference sequence). The chain's CDR3 is CSAIGALANTGELFF. The CDR3, as DNA: TGCAGTGCTATTGGGGCGCTCGCGAACACCGGGGAGCTGTTTTTT.

Only a few counts were recorded for this clonotype. The V and J genes are TRBV20-1 and TRBJ2-1; D is unclear. The V and J ends lost 4 bases and 6 bases respectively, with 16 bases between them. Germline CDR1 and CDR2: DFQATT and SNEGSKA (reference sequence). The CDR3 has 14 amino acids. The CDR3 coding sequence is TGCAGTGCTAAACTCCCAAACACCCTCAATGAGCAGTTCTTC. Amino acid sequence: CSAKLPNTLNEQFF.

The chain combines TRBV20-1 with TRBJ2-1; 7 bases agree with TRBD2. CDR1 DFQATT and CDR2 SNEGSKA come from the germline V gene (reference sequence). This CDR3 has 12 amino acids. J lost 7 bases, V lost 8 bases, and 8 bases had no gene match. The CDR3 reads CSPKGRVNEQFF. CDR3 in DNA: TGCAGTCCCAAGGGGAGGGTAAATGAGCAGTTCTTC.

This clonotype has a handful of counts. This chain joins TRBV20-1 and TRBJ2-1, with 7 bases lining up with TRBD2. Germline CDR1 is DFQATT and CDR2 is SNEGSKA (reference sequence). The V and J ends lost 2 bases and 10 bases, in that order; junction bases with no gene match: 20. The length of the CDR3 is 17 residues. CDR3 in amino acids: CSARRGETLAWRVEQFF. The CDR3 bases are TGCAGTGCTAGACGCGGAGAAACACTAGCGTGGAGAGTGGAGCAGTTCTTC.

This clonotype was recorded at least ten times. The chain links TRBV5-4 to TRBJ2-3; 13 bases line up with TRBD2. With 7 bases clipped from V and 5 bases from J, the junction kept 4 bases outside the gene matches. The CDR3 contains 14 residues. CDR1 SGHNT and CDR2 YYREEE come from the germline V gene (reference sequence). The CDR3 nucleotides are TGTGCCAGCGGACTAGCGGGAGTTCAAGATACGCAGTATTTT. Residues: CASGLAGVQDTQYF.

This clonotype came up a few times. This chain links TRBV11-1 with TRBJ1-1; the D is unclear. There are 12 residues in the CDR3. The germline V and J ends were trimmed by 4 bases and 4 bases, with 7 bases remaining between them. Germline lookup yields CDR1 SGHAT and CDR2 FQDESV (reference sequence). As DNA, the CDR3 is TGTGCCAGCAGCTCACAAGCCACTGAAGCTTTCTTT. Encoded protein: CASSSQATEAFF.

This clonotype was counted only a few times. The chain is built from TRBV6-2 or TRBV6-3 and TRBJ2-1; no definite D call. Germline V gene data show CDR1 as MNHEY and CDR2 as SVGEGT. V was trimmed by 0 bases and J by 4 bases, leaving 13 bases between them. This CDR3 region has 16 residues. In nucleotides, the CDR3 is TGTGCCAGCAGTTACTCGTGGCGGACCACTTACAATGAGCAGTTCTTC. Translated: CASSYSWRTTYNEQFF.

This clonotype was observed many times. V is TRBV6-5 and J is TRBJ2-7; D uncertain. CDR1 is MNHEY, CDR2 SVGAGI, per germline. This CDR3 has 15 amino acids. V was shortened by 2 bases and J by 3 bases, with 14 bases between the two germline ends. This chain's CDR3 is CASSYMPATFYEQYF. The CDR3 nucleotides read TGTGCCAGCAGTTACATGCCAGCAACCTTCTACGAGCAGTACTTC.

The chain recombines TRBV3-1 with TRBJ2-2; D is perhaps TRBD1 (5 bases). Trimming took off 3 bases at V and 3 bases at J, with 20 bases between the two ends. Germline-derived CDR1 and CDR2 are LGHDT and YNNKEL (reference sequence). The CDR3 spans 18 residues. The CDR3 region has the DNA TGTGCCAGCAGCCAGATAGATCTAGGACAAGGGTACACCGGGGAGCTGTTTTTT. Translation: CASSQIDLGQGYTGELFF.

This clonotype was counted at least ten times. The rearrangement joins TRBV20-1 to TRBJ2-7; 7 nucleotides agree with TRBD1. The CDR3 length is 15 residues. CDR1 and CDR2 from the germline V gene are DFQATT and SNEGSKA (reference sequence). With 0 bases clipped from V and 0 bases from J, the junction kept 5 bases outside the gene matches. In DNA form, the CDR3 reads TGCAGTGCTAGAGACCGGACAGGTCCCTCCTACGAGCAGTACTTC. Its translation: CSARDRTGPSYEQYF.

This clonotype was observed a handful of times. The rearrangement uses TRBV3-1 and TRBJ2-1, with no clear D. Trimming cost V 4 bases and J 5 bases, with 9 bases left between them. This CDR3 is 13 amino acids long. Germline V gives CDR1 LGHDT, CDR2 YNNKEL (reference sequence). The CDR3 here is CASSPRRNNEQFF. CDR3 coding DNA: TGTGCCAGCAGCCCGCGACGGAACAATGAGCAGTTCTTC.

This clonotype was detected only a few times. The chain recombines TRBV29-1 with TRBJ1-1; D may be TRBD1 (5 bases). V was pared by 4 bases and J by 4 bases, with 13 bases between. CDR3 length: 13 residues. In germline, CDR1 is SQVTM, CDR2 ANQGSEA. CDR3 DNA: TGCAGCGTTGTCAACAGGATGGTCACTGAAGCTTTCTTT. Translation gives CSVVNRMVTEAFF.

This clonotype was seen repeatedly, ten times or more. The chain employs TRBV6-1 and TRBJ1-2; the D is unclear. The CDR3 loop spans 13 amino acids. CDR1 and CDR2 (germline): MNHNS, SASEGT. V shed 4 bases and J shed 5 bases, with 11 bases lying between them. The CDR3 region has the DNA TGTGCCAGCAGTGGAGGCAATTCATATGGCTACACCTTC. It codes for CASSGGNSYGYTF.

In this sample, this clonotype turned up many times. The rearrangement uses TRBV7-6 and TRBJ2-3; D ambiguous. Germline-derived CDR1 and CDR2 are SGHVS and FNYEAQ. The V end was cut by 0 bases, the J end by 6 bases, with 7 bases between. This CDR3 has 13 residues. CDR3 loop: CASSLAEGDTQYF. CDR3 bases: TGTGCCAGCAGCTTAGCGGAAGGGGATACGCAGTATTTT.

The J gene is TRBJ2-3, the V gene TRBV18, with a weak D call TRBD1 (5 bases). CDR1 and CDR2 (germline): KGHSH, LQKENI. Trimming took off 6 bases at V and 4 bases at J, with 14 bases between the two ends. This CDR3 contains 14 residues. The CDR3 nucleotides read TGTGCCAGCTCCCGAAGGGGTGGGGCAGATACGCAGTATTTT. Translating it yields CASSRRGGADTQYF.

The chain has TRBV7-9 and TRBJ2-2; no reliable D call. The germline CDR1 and CDR2 sequences are SEHNR and FQNEAQ (reference sequence). The CDR3 covers 15 residues. With 5 bases removed from V and 2 bases from J, the gap between germline ends came to 12 bases. CDR3 region: CASSGYYPNTGELFF. The DNA of the CDR3 is TGTGCCAGCAGCGGCTACTATCCCAACACCGGGGAGCTGTTTTTT.

This clonotype was found many times. This rearrangement joins TRBV28 to TRBJ1-5, with D perhaps matching TRBD1 (6 bases). Trimming removed 2 bases at V and 1 base at J, with 15 bases between. The CDR3 has 17 residues. CDR1 MDHEN and CDR2 SYDVKM come from the germline V gene. CDR3 region: CASSLRGRDISNQPQHF. CDR3 nucleotide sequence: TGTGCCAGCAGTTTACGCGGGCGGGACATAAGCAATCAGCCCCAGCATTTT.

The V call is TRBV10-3, the J call TRBJ2-1; 9 bases match TRBD1. Germline V gene lookup returns CDR1 ENHRY and CDR2 SYGVKD. The CDR3 covers 16 residues. The V gene end was trimmed by 3 bases and the J gene end by 2 bases; junction bases not matched to a gene: 5. CDR3 residues: CAISEVRDRAYNEQFF. CDR3 DNA: TGTGCCATCAGTGAAGTCCGGGACAGGGCCTACAATGAGCAGTTCTTC.